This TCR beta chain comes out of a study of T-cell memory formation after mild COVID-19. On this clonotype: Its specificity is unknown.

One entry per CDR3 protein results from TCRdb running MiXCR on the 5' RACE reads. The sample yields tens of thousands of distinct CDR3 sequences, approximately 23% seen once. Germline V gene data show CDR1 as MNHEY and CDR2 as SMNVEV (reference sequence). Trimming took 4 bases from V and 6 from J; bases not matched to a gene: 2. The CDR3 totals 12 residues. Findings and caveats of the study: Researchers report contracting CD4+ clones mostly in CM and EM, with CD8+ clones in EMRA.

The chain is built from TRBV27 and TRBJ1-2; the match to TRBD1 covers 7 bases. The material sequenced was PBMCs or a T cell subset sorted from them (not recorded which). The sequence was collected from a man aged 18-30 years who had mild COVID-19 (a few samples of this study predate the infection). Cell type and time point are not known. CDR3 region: CASSCGTDGYTF. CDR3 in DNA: TGTGCCAGCAGTTGTGGGACAGATGGCTACACCTTC.